Listed here are 30 T cell receptor beta chains from one sample, sequenced in a study of cytomegalovirus exposure and HLA in healthy donors. The PCR employed 60 Vbeta primers together with 13 Jbeta primers. This table comes from immunoSEQ multiplex PCR, and its TCRdb copy is limited to in-frame clones, with some not included. The table includes tens of thousands of clones, roughly 80% detected once. Input material: PBMCs. The receptors come from a man aged 25 to 40 in good health and CMV-seronegative.

The sample holds one count of this clone. The V and J genes are TRBV5-8 and TRBJ1-5, with 7 bases fitting TRBD1. Germline-derived CDR1 and CDR2 are SGHTS and YDEGEE. The CDR3 consists of 15 residues. With V trimmed by 1 base and J by 5 bases, 6 bases remained unmatched. Here the CDR3 DNA reads TGTGCCAGCAGCTTGTCGACAGGGTCCGATCAGCCCCAGCATTTT. Residues: CASSLSTGSDQPQHF.

This clone was observed once. The rearrangement uses TRBV15 and TRBJ2-7; D is undetermined. The CDR3 runs to 15 residues. In germline, CDR1 is LNHNV, CDR2 YYDKDF (reference sequence). Trimming took off 1 base at V and 2 bases at J, with 12 bases between the two ends. CDR3 DNA sequence: TGTGCCACCAGCAGAGGTGGCTCTAGTCCCTACGAGCAGTACTTC. Its protein is CATSRGGSSPYEQYF.

The chain employs TRBV7-2 and TRBJ1-2; the D gene is possibly TRBD1 (5 bases). The CDR3 spans 16 residues. Trimming removed 0 bases from V and 1 base from J, with 12 bases in between. Germline CDR1 reads SGHTA; CDR2 reads FQGNSA. CDR3 DNA: TGTGCCAGCAGCTTAGCGGAAATGGGACTTAACTATGGCTACACCTTC. This translates into CASSLAEMGLNYGYTF.

The CDR3 region is CASIRNTEAFF. The CDR3 nucleotides read TGTGCCAGCATCAGGAACACTGAAGCTTTCTTT. This chain connects TRBV28 to TRBJ1-1; D unclear. Trimming took off 7 bases at V and 1 base at J, with 4 bases between the two ends. This CDR3 has 11 residues. CDR1 and CDR2 from the germline V gene are MDHEN and SYDVKM.

The sample holds a few counts of this clone. The V and J genes are TRBV5-6 and TRBJ2-1; D perhaps matches TRBD2 (5 bases). This CDR3 comprises 12 residues. Germline assignment: CDR1 SGHDT and CDR2 YYEEEE. Deletions cut 4 bases from V and 9 bases from J, with 11 bases between. In nucleotides, the CDR3 is TGTGCCAGCAGCATCACTAGATCTGAGCAGTTCTTC. Its translation: CASSITRSEQFF.

This chain links TRBV25-1 with TRBJ1-3, with TRBD1 identical over 7 bases. Trimming at V came to 4 bases and at J to 2 bases, leaving 5 bases not matched to a gene. This CDR3 is built from 15 residues. Germline CDR1 MGHDK, CDR2 SYGVNS. The CDR3 DNA follows: TGTGCCAGCAGTGGACAGGGTTATACTGGAAACACCATATATTTT. Its translation is CASSGQGYTGNTIYF.

V and J are TRBV7-9 and TRBJ1-1, with D possibly matching TRBD1 (5 bases). Germline CDR1 and CDR2: SEHNR and FQNEAQ (reference sequence). V lost 2 bases and J 2 bases, leaving 15 bases between the germline ends. This CDR3 region has 16 residues. CDR3 in amino acids: CASSLSGLRANTEAFF. The CDR3 DNA is TGTGCCAGCAGCTTATCAGGGCTCAGGGCCAACACTGAAGCTTTCTTT.

The chain employs TRBV6-6 and TRBJ1-1; 9 bases agree with TRBD1. With 5 bases clipped from V and 4 bases from J, the junction kept 5 bases outside the gene matches. Germline V gene sequence: CDR1 MNHNY, CDR2 SVGAGI (reference sequence). CDR3 length: 14 amino acids. This chain's CDR3 is CASSGTGTGTEAFF. The DNA of the CDR3 is TGTGCCAGCAGTGGGACAGGGACGGGCACTGAAGCTTTCTTT.

The chain has TRBV5-4 and TRBJ1-4; D is possibly TRBD1 (6 bases). V was trimmed by 0 bases and J by 3 bases, leaving 12 bases between them. This CDR3 is built from 16 residues. Germline V gene lookup returns CDR1 SGHNT and CDR2 YYREEE (reference sequence). CDR3 in DNA: TGTGCCAGCAGCTTGGACCCAGGGGTCGCTAATGAAAAACTGTTTTTT. This sequence encodes CASSLDPGVANEKLFF.

The chain recombines TRBV19 with TRBJ2-7, with 13 nucleotides matching TRBD2. With V trimmed by 5 bases and J by 3 bases, 13 bases remained unmatched. CDR3 length equals 18 residues. Germline CDR1 is LNHDA and CDR2 is SQIVND (reference sequence). Here the CDR3 reads CASSRTSGSLYLGYEQYF. The DNA of the CDR3 is TGTGCCAGTAGTCGGACTAGCGGGAGTCTCTATCTGGGCTACGAGCAGTACTTC.

Here the CDR3 DNA reads TGTGCCAGCAGCCAAGAAATAGGGACTAGCGGGGGGGGCTACGAGCAGTACTTC. It yields the protein CASSQEIGTSGGGYEQYF. The J gene is TRBJ2-7, the V gene TRBV4-2, with 16 bases that match TRBD2. The CDR3 contains 18 residues. Trimming at V came to 0 bases and at J to 3 bases, leaving 5 bases not matched to a gene. Germline V gene lookup returns CDR1 LGHNA and CDR2 YNFKEQ.

The V and J genes are TRBV10-2 and TRBJ2-7, with 14 positions matching TRBD2. The V and J ends lost 6 bases and 5 bases, in that order; junction bases with no gene match: 3. Germline V gene data show CDR1 as WSHSY and CDR2 as SAAADI. CDR3 size: 14 residues. This chain's CDR3 is CASRGTSGSHEQYF. In DNA, the CDR3 is TGCGCCAGCAGGGGGACTAGCGGGAGCCACGAGCAGTACTTC.

CDR3 coding DNA: TGTGCCAGCAGCTATCCGACAGGACCCAATCAGCCCCAGCATTTT. This gives the protein CASSYPTGPNQPQHF. The chain employs TRBV6-6 and TRBJ1-5, with D tentatively TRBD1 (6 bases). This CDR3 region has 15 residues. In germline, CDR1 is MNHNY, CDR2 SVGAGI (reference sequence). Trimming removed 6 bases from V and 3 bases from J, with 15 bases in between.

The genes are TRBV28 and TRBJ2-1; weak D call: TRBD1 (6 bases). Germline V CDR1 and CDR2: MDHEN, SYDVKM. V dropped 7 bases and J dropped 0 bases, with 13 bases sitting between them. The CDR3 runs to 15 residues. In nucleotides, the CDR3 is TGTGCCAGCAAGGGGGTGGGGAGCTCCTACAATGAGCAGTTCTTC. Encoded protein: CASKGVGSSYNEQFF.

The V gene is TRBV18, the J gene TRBJ2-7; 9 bases are shared with TRBD1. The CDR3 runs 14 residues. The V segment lost 2 bases and the J segment 5 bases; nucleotides outside the gene matches: 4. Germline V CDR1 and CDR2: KGHSH, LQKENI. Written as DNA, the CDR3 is TGTGCCAGCTCACCAGAACAGGGGGCGAACGAGCAGTACTTC. Translated: CASSPEQGANEQYF.

The chain joins TRBV6-6 to TRBJ1-1; 8 bases fit TRBD1. Germline trimming cut 6 bases from V and 4 bases from J; bases unmatched to any gene: 10. In germline, CDR1 is MNHNY, CDR2 SVGAGI (reference sequence). CDR3 length: 15 amino acids. The DNA of the CDR3 is TGTGCCAGCAGCTACGACAGGGGCGGTGGCACTGAAGCTTTCTTT. As protein: CASSYDRGGGTEAFF.

The rearrangement links TRBV6-5 to TRBJ1-4; 10 bases align to TRBD1. Germline V gene data show CDR1 as MNHEY and CDR2 as SVGAGI. This CDR3 is built from 15 residues. V shed 6 bases and J 6 bases; nucleotides not matched to a gene: 7. CDR3 coding DNA: TGTGCCAGCAGCCACGGGGACAGGGGATATGAAAAACTGTTTTTT. Its protein product is CASSHGDRGYEKLFF.

The chain couples TRBV29-1 to TRBJ2-5, with 7 nucleotides matching TRBD1. Unmatched junction bases numbered 8, after V lost 1 base and J lost 3 bases. CDR3 length equals 15 residues. Germline loops: CDR1 SQVTM, CDR2 ANQGSEA. CDR3 in DNA: TGCAGCGTTGAAGGGGGGACAGTCACAGAAGAGACCCAGTACTTC. This translates into CSVEGGTVTEETQYF.

CDR3 loop: CASSATGTGILEQYF. In nucleotides, the CDR3 is TGTGCCAGCAGCGCCACCGGGACAGGGATCCTCGAGCAGTACTTC. V gene TRBV7-8 combines with J gene TRBJ2-7, with 9 bases identical to TRBD1. The CDR3 contains 15 residues. J lost 6 bases, V lost 5 bases, and 11 bases had no gene match. The V gene's germline CDR1 is SGHVS and CDR2 FQNEAQ.

This chain links TRBV27 with TRBJ1-5, with unresolved D. With 0 bases removed from V and 0 bases from J, the gap between germline ends came to 6 bases. In germline, CDR1 is MNHEY, CDR2 SMNVEV (reference sequence). The CDR3 covers 15 residues. The CDR3 region has the DNA TGTGCCAGCAGTTTATCAGAGAATAGCAATCAGCCCCAGCATTTT. Translation gives CASSLSENSNQPQHF.

The rearrangement joins TRBV29-1 to TRBJ2-2; 7 bases are shared with TRBD2. The trim removed 3 bases at V and 0 bases at J, leaving 1 base unmatched. The CDR3 has 14 residues. Germline V CDR1 and CDR2: SQVTM, ANQGSEA. DNA for the CDR3: TGCAGCGTTGAGGGACTAACGAACACCGGGGAGCTGTTTTTT. Its protein product is CSVEGLTNTGELFF.

As concerns this clone: Its ends do not fully match the called genes, so a read error is possible. The chain recombines TRBV7-9 with TRBJ2-2; D possibly corresponds to TRBD2 (5 bases). Germline V lookup: CDR1 SEHNR, CDR2 FQNEAQ (reference sequence). The CDR3 runs to 16 residues. The CDR3, as DNA: TGTTCCAGCAGCTTAGCGACTGGGTATCGCACCGGGGAGCTGTTTTTT. Translating it yields CSSSLATGYRTGELFF.

The V and J genes are TRBV6-1 and TRBJ2-5, with D tentatively TRBD2 (6 bases). Germline V gene lookup returns CDR1 MNHNS and CDR2 SASEGT. V was cut by 6 bases and J by 5 bases, with 13 bases left in between. This CDR3 comprises 13 residues. The CDR3: CASSFSGRETQYF. The CDR3 DNA sequence: TGTGCCAGCAGCTTTAGCGGTCGGGAGACCCAGTACTTC.

This clone has more than one count but fewer than ten. J is TRBJ2-5 and V is TRBV19, with TRBD2 matching over 13 bases. CDR1 LNHDA and CDR2 SQIVND come from the germline V gene (reference sequence). This CDR3 region has 16 residues. The J segment lost 1 base and the V segment lost 5 bases, leaving 4 bases of the junction unmatched. The DNA for the CDR3 is TGTGCCAGTAGTCCCAGGACTAGCGGGGGCCAAGAGACCCAGTACTTC. The encoded protein is CASSPRTSGGQETQYF.

The rearrangement links TRBV7-9 to TRBJ2-3, with a weak D call TRBD2 (5 bases). Trimming took 5 bases from V and 2 from J, leaving 11 bases between them. The CDR3 runs 14 residues. The germline gives CDR1 SEHNR, CDR2 FQNEAQ (reference sequence). CDR3 sequence: CASSGGFSTDTQYF. CDR3 coding DNA: TGTGCCAGCAGCGGAGGATTTTCCACAGATACGCAGTATTTT.

The V and J genes are TRBV7-2 and TRBJ1-6; D might be TRBD1 (6 bases). V was pared by 5 bases and J by 4 bases, with 9 bases between. Germline CDR1 reads SGHTA; CDR2 reads FQGNSA. The CDR3 loop spans 14 amino acids. CDR3 amino acids: CASSPGQYNSPLHF. Written as DNA, the CDR3 is TGTGCCAGCAGCCCGGGACAATATAATTCACCCCTCCACTTT.

The V gene is TRBV27, the J gene TRBJ2-7; 11 bases line up with TRBD1. The length of the CDR3 is 19 residues. CDR1 and CDR2 from the germline V gene are MNHEY and SMNVEV (reference sequence). V gave up 2 bases and J gave up 0 bases; unmatched junction bases: 12. The CDR3 DNA follows: TGTGCCAGCAGTTTACTTTTCGGACAGGGGGCCCCTCGCTCCTACGAGCAGTACTTC. As protein: CASSLLFGQGAPRSYEQYF.

V gene TRBV6-5 combines with J gene TRBJ2-2; D possibly corresponds to TRBD2 (5 bases). From germline, CDR1 is MNHEY and CDR2 SVGAGI. The CDR3 sequence is 14 residues long. V dropped 4 bases and J dropped 2 bases, with 8 bases sitting between them. CDR3 protein: CASSFGVNTGELFF. As DNA, the CDR3 is TGTGCCAGCAGTTTCGGGGTCAACACCGGGGAGCTGTTTTTT.

This clone occurred once. This rearrangement joins TRBV7-2 to TRBJ2-3; 13 bases align to TRBD2. Germline values: CDR1 SGHTA, CDR2 FQGNSA. The CDR3 is 16 amino acids. The V and J ends lost 5 bases and 5 bases, in that order; junction bases with no gene match: 7. For the CDR3, the DNA is TGTGCCAGCAGCACCACTAGCGGGAGGGCCGTAGATACGCAGTATTTT. It yields the protein CASSTTSGRAVDTQYF.

A few counts support this clone. This chain joins TRBV7-9 and TRBJ1-4; D gene uncertain. V was clipped by 5 bases and J by 2 bases, with 15 bases between them. The CDR3 is 16 residues long. The germline CDR1 and CDR2 sequences are SEHNR and FQNEAQ (reference sequence). This chain's CDR3 is CASSGGEGVTNEKLFF. As DNA, the CDR3 is TGTGCCAGCAGCGGCGGGGAAGGAGTCACTAATGAAAAACTGTTTTTT.